The present TCR beta chain was sequenced within a study of neurological immune-mediated disorders. A single record per CDR3 protein comes from TCRdb applying MiXCR to the 5' RACE reads. The sample carries about 79,000 distinct CDR3 sequences, less than 15% recorded once. The germline V gene has CDR1 DFQATT and CDR2 SNEGSKA (reference sequence). V shed 5 bases and J shed 3 bases, with 16 bases lying between them. This CDR3 is built from 15 residues. Many counts were recorded for this clonotype. Sequencing input: PBMCs. This receptor was obtained from a woman between 50 and 59 years old in good health. The rearrangement joins TRBV20-1 to TRBJ2-2, with D perhaps matching TRBD2 (5 bases). The chain's CDR3 is CSALGSAWDTGELFF. For the CDR3, the DNA is TGCAGTGCTCTAGGTAGCGCGTGGGACACCGGGGAGCTGTTTTTT.